A single sample gave rise to the 27 T cell receptor beta chains below, sequenced in a study of blood T cells in healthy people across ages. PCR was performed a second time for about 7 to 11 cycles using a sample-barcoded 5' primer and a J-beta primer mix. TCRdb recomputed calls from the 5' RACE reads with MiXCR, one row per CDR3 protein. Altogether about 680,000 distinct CDR3 sequences are present, 45% to 50% being singletons, with the ten largest covering 25% to 35%. The source material was blood. The receptors shown here come from a woman aged 60-70 years in good health.

The table lists this clonotype with a few counts. V gene TRBV18 combines with J gene TRBJ2-1; D may be TRBD1 (6 bases). The germline V gene encodes CDR1 KGHSH and CDR2 LQKENI. V was pared by 5 bases and J by 9 bases, with 14 bases between. This CDR3 has 13 amino acids. CDR3 bases: TGTGCCAGCTCAACGACAGGTAAAGGTGAGCAGTTCTTC. Residues: CASSTTGKGEQFF. Variable domain in full (rest from reference TRBV18 and TRBJ2-1): NAGVMQNPRHLVRRRGQEARLRCSPMKGHSHVYWYRQLPEEGLKFMVYLQKENIIDESGMPKERFSAEFPKEGPSILRIQQVVRGDSAAYFCASSTTGKGEQFFGPGTRLTVL.

This chain joins TRBV5-1 and TRBJ2-5; a weak D match, TRBD2 (7 bases). The CDR3 has 15 amino acids. The V end was cut by 5 bases, the J end by 4 bases, with 18 bases between. CDR1 and CDR2 (germline): SGHRS, YFSETQ. CDR3 sequence (DNA): TGCGCCAGCAGAGCTTGGAGGCGGGGGCGAGAGACCCAGTACTTC. This gives the protein CASRAWRRGRETQYF.

The V gene is TRBV27, the J gene TRBJ1-2, with a weak D call TRBD1 (6 bases). This CDR3 contains 15 residues. Germline CDR1 and CDR2: MNHEY and SMNVEV (reference sequence). V was pared by 6 bases and J by 2 bases, with 16 bases between. DNA for the CDR3: TGTGCCAGCAGGCGTTTGGCAGGGACAAACTATGGCTACACCTTC. It yields the protein CASRRLAGTNYGYTF.

This clonotype appeared a single time. One end of the junction is discordant with germline, which a read error may explain. The gene calls are TRBV14 and TRBJ2-7; TRBD1 agrees at 7 bases. Germline CDR1 reads SGHDN; CDR2 reads FVKESK. The CDR3 runs 15 residues. This CDR3 is CANSQGSGGSYEQYF. The CDR3 DNA reads TGTGCCAACAGCCAAGGCTCAGGGGGCTCCTACGAGCAGTACTTC.

This clonotype was counted many times. The chain couples TRBV20-1 to TRBJ2-7, with 7 bases aligning to TRBD1. The CDR3 length is 12 residues. Germline-derived CDR1 and CDR2 are DFQATT and SNEGSKA (reference sequence). The V segment lost 5 bases and the J segment 6 bases; nucleotides outside the gene matches: 7. The CDR3 sequence: CSADTGAREQYF. As DNA, the CDR3 is TGCAGTGCTGACACAGGGGCCCGCGAGCAGTACTTC.

As regards this clonotype: One base away lies a much larger clone, so this may be a sequencing read error. The chain joins TRBV7-2 to TRBJ2-5, with 7 positions matching TRBD1. Looked up from germline, CDR1 is SGHTA and CDR2 is FQGNSA. The V and J ends lost 4 bases and 4 bases, in that order; junction bases with no gene match: 3. This CDR3 spans 13 amino acids. The CDR3 DNA reads TGTGCCAGCAGCTGTGGACAGGCAGAGACCCAGTACTTC. The encoded protein is CASSCGQAETQYF.

V and J are TRBV29-1 and TRBJ2-1; 11 bases line up with TRBD1. Germline trimming cut 7 bases from V and 9 bases from J; bases unmatched to any gene: 5. The CDR3 has 12 amino acids. CDR1 and CDR2 from the germline V gene are SQVTM and ANQGSEA. The CDR3 nucleotides read TGCAGCGCCGGACAGGGGGCGGTTGAGCAGTTCTTC. Residues: CSAGQGAVEQFF.

The table lists this clonotype with a few counts. The chain carries TRBV7-2 and TRBJ2-5; D is unclear. Trimming stripped 4 bases from V and 1 base from J, with 7 bases between. This CDR3 comprises 13 residues. The germline CDR1 and CDR2 sequences are SGHTA and FQGNSA. The CDR3 loop reads CASSSAPQETQYF. The CDR3 nucleotides are TGTGCCAGCAGCTCCGCACCCCAAGAGACCCAGTACTTC.

V usage is TRBV3-1 and J usage is TRBJ2-4; no definite D call. Trimming left V 4 bases short and J 13 bases short, with 17 bases between. This CDR3 contains 13 residues. The germline gives CDR1 LGHDT, CDR2 YNNKEL (reference sequence). The CDR3, as DNA: TGTGCCAGCAGCCCCAACCATCGTCATGAGCAGTACTTC. This codes for CASSPNHRHEQYF.

Only a few counts were recorded for this clonotype. In DNA, the CDR3 is TGTGCCAGCAGCTTAGCCGGGACAGAGGCTTATACGCAGTATTTT. Amino acid sequence: CASSLAGTEAYTQYF. The chain couples TRBV7-2 to TRBJ2-3; 7 bases match TRBD1. After removal of 0 bases from V and 7 bases from J, the junction contained 7 bases not matched to a gene. CDR3 length: 15 residues. From germline, CDR1 is SGHTA and CDR2 FQGNSA.

The chain uses TRBV14 and TRBJ2-5; unclear D gene. V gave up 2 bases and J gave up 1 base, with 5 bases separating them. The CDR3 consists of 13 residues. Germline V CDR1 and CDR2: SGHDN, FVKESK. CDR3 sequence reads: CASSQTVQETQYF. CDR3 coding DNA: TGTGCCAGCAGCCAAACAGTCCAAGAGACCCAGTACTTC.

The V call is TRBV20-1, the J call TRBJ2-5; unclear D gene. Germline-derived CDR1 and CDR2 are DFQATT and SNEGSKA (reference sequence). Trimming removed 2 bases at V and 5 bases at J, with 3 bases between. There are 10 residues in the CDR3. The CDR3: CSARFETQYF. DNA for the CDR3: TGCAGTGCTAGATTTGAGACCCAGTACTTC.

Concerning this clonotype: This may be a read error: a much more frequent sequence differs by one nucleotide. This rearrangement joins TRBV4-3 to TRBJ1-2; D possibly corresponds to TRBD1 (5 bases). The CDR3 runs 14 residues. V lost 1 base to trimming and J lost 4 bases, with 10 bases between them. From germline, CDR1 is LGHNA and CDR2 YSLEER. Here the CDR3 DNA reads TGCGCCAGCAGCCAAGGTGCCGGGGCCTATGGCTACACCTTC. It translates to CASSQGAGAYGYTF.

This clonotype was picked up many times. J is TRBJ2-7 and V is TRBV3-1, with a possible D match to TRBD2 (6 bases). The CDR3 runs 15 residues. With 2 bases removed from V and 3 bases from J, the gap between germline ends came to 14 bases. Germline-derived CDR1 and CDR2 are LGHDT and YNNKEL (reference sequence). The CDR3 nucleotides are TGTGCCAGCAGCCAAAGGGTGGAGGGGATCTACGAGCAGTACTTC. Protein product: CASSQRVEGIYEQYF.

V usage is TRBV29-1 and J usage is TRBJ2-3, with 9 bases that match TRBD2. CDR3 length equals 16 residues. Germline V CDR1 and CDR2: SQVTM, ANQGSEA. J lost 5 bases, V lost 6 bases, and 15 bases had no gene match. Written as DNA, the CDR3 is TGCAGCGTCACACCCGGGGCTAGCGGGAAGGGAGATACGCAGTATTTT. It is translated as CSVTPGASGKGDTQYF.

The DNA for the CDR3 is TGTGCCAGCAGCCTGCGGGAGATTAAGTTCTTC. It specifies CASSLREIKFF. The V and J genes are TRBV27 and TRBJ2-1; 7 positions match TRBD2. CDR1 MNHEY and CDR2 SMNVEV come from the germline V gene (reference sequence). This CDR3 contains 11 residues. V lost 6 bases and J lost 14; bases outside the gene matches: 7.

This clonotype was seen only a few times. The chain recombines TRBV5-5 with TRBJ2-5; TRBD1 matches at 9 bases. Matching the DNA end better, TRBJ2-7 makes the J call doubtful. Germline V gene data show CDR1 as SGHKS and CDR2 as YYEKEE (reference sequence). This CDR3 comprises 13 residues. The DNA of the CDR3 is TGTGCCAGCAGCCAAGGACAGGGGAACGAGCAGTACTTC. Protein: CASSQGQGNEQYF.

This clonotype has a handful of counts. The genes are TRBV4-3 and TRBJ2-7, with TRBD1 matching over 8 bases. The CDR3 extends over 15 amino acids. Unmatched junction bases numbered 7, after V lost 3 bases and J lost 3 bases. Germline V CDR1 and CDR2: LGHNA, YSLEER. The CDR3, as DNA: TGCGCCAGCAGCCAGGGGCCAGGGGGCTTCTACGAGCAGTACTTC. Translation gives CASSQGPGGFYEQYF.

The chain combines TRBV29-1 with TRBJ1-2; 10 bases line up with TRBD1. Trimming cost V 1 base and J 2 bases; bases outside gene matches: 1. Looked up from germline, CDR1 is SQVTM and CDR2 is ANQGSEA. This CDR3 contains 14 residues. CDR3 coding DNA: TGCAGCGTTGAAGGGGACAGGGGAAACTATGGCTACACCTTC. It codes for CSVEGDRGNYGYTF.

A few counts support this clonotype. V usage is TRBV7-6 and J usage is TRBJ1-1; D is ambiguous. CDR1 and CDR2 from the germline V gene are SGHVS and FNYEAQ. The CDR3 totals 15 residues. Trimming took 4 bases from V and 0 from J, leaving 12 bases between them. The CDR3 sequence is CASSSLSSVNTEAFF. The CDR3 region has the DNA TGTGCCAGCAGCTCCCTCTCCAGCGTGAACACTGAAGCTTTCTTT.

In DNA, the CDR3 is TGTGCCTGGAGTGTAAGGATGGAGACCCAGTACTTC. This codes for CAWSVRMETQYF. The V and J genes are TRBV30 and TRBJ2-5; D is unresolved. Germline CDR1 is GTSNPN and CDR2 is SVGIG (reference sequence). CDR3 length: 12 residues. V was pared by 0 bases and J by 5 bases, with 7 bases between.

The chain has TRBV20-1 and TRBJ1-2; D is perhaps TRBD1 (5 bases). V was trimmed by 0 bases and J by 2 bases, leaving 13 bases between them. Germline CDR1 DFQATT, CDR2 SNEGSKA (reference sequence). The CDR3 is made up of 15 amino acids. DNA of the CDR3: TGCAGTGCTAGAGATCTCACCAGGGAGAACTATGGCTACACCTTC. Residues: CSARDLTRENYGYTF.

This clonotype was counted a few times. V usage is TRBV20-1 and J usage is TRBJ1-2; D is unresolved. V shed 6 bases and J shed 6 bases, with 14 bases lying between them. Looked up from germline, CDR1 is DFQATT and CDR2 is SNEGSKA (reference sequence). This CDR3 has 12 amino acids. The CDR3 DNA reads TGCAGTGCCACTCGGCCGCCGGATGGCTACACCTTC. This encodes CSATRPPDGYTF.

The CDR3 protein is CASSLGPGLHEKLFF. CDR3 in DNA: TGCGCCAGCAGCTTGGGACCAGGGCTGCATGAAAAACTGTTTTTT. The chain combines TRBV5-1 with TRBJ1-4, with TRBD1 as a possible D gene (5 bases). V lost 0 bases, J lost 6 bases, and 12 bases lay in between. The CDR3 sequence is 15 residues long. Germline CDR1 is SGHRS and CDR2 is YFSETQ.

This chain uses TRBV7-2 with TRBJ2-7; D may be TRBD2 (6 bases). Trimming removed 6 bases from V and 2 bases from J, with 14 bases in between. CDR3 length: 14 amino acids. Germline lookup yields CDR1 SGHTA and CDR2 FQGNSA. This chain's CDR3 is CASRKDRGTYEQYF. The CDR3 DNA follows: TGTGCCAGCAGGAAAGACCGGGGGACCTACGAGCAGTACTTC.

The rearrangement uses TRBV6-6 and TRBJ1-4; tentative D call: TRBD1 (6 bases). The germline V gene encodes CDR1 MNHNY and CDR2 SVGAGI (reference sequence). Trimming shortened V by 4 bases and J by 8 bases, and 17 bases separated the two germline ends. This CDR3 is built from 15 residues. The CDR3 loop is CASSSQSRGKEKLFF. For the CDR3, the DNA is TGTGCCAGCAGTTCCCAGTCCAGGGGAAAGGAAAAACTGTTTTTT.

The chain combines TRBV7-6 with TRBJ2-1; 15 bases are a match to TRBD2. Germline-derived CDR1 and CDR2 are SGHVS and FNYEAQ. Trimming took 9 bases from V and 8 from J; bases not matched to a gene: 11. The CDR3 contains 16 residues. CDR3: CASFSGTSGRLDEQFF. The CDR3 DNA reads as TGTGCCAGTTTCTCCGGGACTAGCGGGAGGTTGGATGAGCAGTTCTTC. The entire variable domain, with the rest obtained from reference TRBV7-6 and TRBJ2-1, is as follows: GAGVSQSPRYKVTKRGQDVALRCDPISGHVSLYWYRQALGQGPEFLTYFNYEAQQDKSGLPNDRFSAERPEGSISTLTIQRTEQRDSAMYRCASFSGTSGRLDEQFFGPGTRLTVL.